The T cell receptor beta chain described here comes from a study of CD4 and CD8 cells across lung adenocarcinoma regions. From germline, CDR1 is WNHNN and CDR2 SYGVQD (reference sequence). Trimming pared 4 bases from V and 4 bases from J, leaving 8 bases between. The CDR3 runs to 13 residues. Donors had localized lung adenocarcinoma, a non-small cell lung cancer. TCRdb fed the PCR reads into MiXCR, producing one record per CDR3 protein. In the table there are around 5,100 distinct CDR3 sequences, roughly 53% of which are singletons. The chain has TRBV10-1 and TRBJ2-1; possibly TRBD2 for D (5 bases). Material for sequencing was CD8+ T cells from the margin of a lung tumor. The TCR originated in a male donor with lung adenocarcinoma. The CD4 and CD8 labels of this study may be unreliable. This CDR3 reads CASSGTRYNEQFF. CDR3 coding DNA: TGCGCCAGCAGTGGGACTCGGTACAATGAGCAGTTCTTC.